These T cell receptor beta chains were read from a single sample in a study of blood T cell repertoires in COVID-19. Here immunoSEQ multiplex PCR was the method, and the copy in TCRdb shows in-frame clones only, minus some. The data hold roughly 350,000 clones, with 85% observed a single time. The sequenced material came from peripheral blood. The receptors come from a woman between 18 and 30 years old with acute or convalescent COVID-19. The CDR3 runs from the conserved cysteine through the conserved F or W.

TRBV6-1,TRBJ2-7,CASSEFESYEQYF
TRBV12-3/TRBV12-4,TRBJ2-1,CASWGGAYNEQFF
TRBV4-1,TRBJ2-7,CASSQDDGTGVHEQYF
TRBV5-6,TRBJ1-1,CASTPMAGGYNTEAFF
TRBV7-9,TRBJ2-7,CASSSRDRGFEQYF
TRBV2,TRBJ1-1,CASSAFPATGGDEAFF
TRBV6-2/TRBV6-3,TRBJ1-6,CASSQGTGGSPLHF
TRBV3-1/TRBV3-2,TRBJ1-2,CASSQEIRGLNYGYTF
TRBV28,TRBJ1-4,CASSLSINEKLFF
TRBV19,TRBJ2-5,CASSLGEETQYF
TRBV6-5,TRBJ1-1,CASRRTRQPNTEAFF
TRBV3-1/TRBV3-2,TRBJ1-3,CASSQSRDRALRWFGNTIYF
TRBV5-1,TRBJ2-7,CASGAGGASYEQYF
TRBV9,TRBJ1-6,CASSVSGDSSYNSPLHF
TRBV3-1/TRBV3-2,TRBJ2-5,CASSHRPGVLAGVQETQYF
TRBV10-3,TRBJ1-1,CAISESYGGGIRNTEAFF
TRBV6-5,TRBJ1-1,CASRGTGGSTEAFF
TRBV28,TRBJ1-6,CASSYGQSYNSPLHF